These 24 T cell receptor beta chains were sequenced from one sample in a study of CXCR3-negative and CXCR3-positive naive CD8 T cells. Study results and caveats: Higher TRB CDR3 hydrophobicity marked CXCR3-positive naive cells relative to CXCR3-negative naive cells.

In preparing the TRB cDNA libraries, 5' RACE with UMI labels was used. TCRdb re-called the 5' RACE reads and gives one entry per CDR3 protein, without DNA. The sample's table shows some 130,000 distinct CDR3 sequences. These receptors are not linked to any known antigen. The sequenced sample was naive CXCR3+ CD8+ T cells from blood. Subset defined: CD45RO-CCR7+CD27+CD95- naive CD8+ T cells expressing CXCR3 (TNR3+). All receptors come from a human donor in good health. Some clones in this sample may be carry-over from other donors' samples.

The chain employs TRBV11-2 and TRBJ2-7; with no DNA, the TCRdb D assignment of TRBD1 cannot be verified. CDR1 and CDR2 from the germline V gene are SGHAT and FQNNGV. There are 14 residues in the CDR3. CDR3 amino acids: CASSLGQGAFEQYF.

V usage is TRBV5-1 and J usage is TRBJ1-3; the TCRdb call, TRBD1, lacks DNA for checking. This CDR3 is 17 amino acids long. The germline CDR1 and CDR2 sequences are SGHRS and YFSETQ. The CDR3 protein is CASSLEGQGDSGNTIYF.

The J gene is TRBJ2-1, the V gene TRBV5-1; the D call of TRBD1 rests on TCRdb alone, since no DNA is present to check it. This CDR3 spans 15 amino acids. Germline CDR1 reads SGHRS; CDR2 reads YFSETQ. The CDR3 region is CASSFRAGGVDEQFF.

The chain carries TRBV29-1 and TRBJ2-7. The CDR3 loop spans 13 amino acids. Germline CDR1 and CDR2: SQVTM and ANQGSEA. The CDR3 loop is CSVEGPDRYEQYF.

The genes are TRBV12-3 or TRBV12-4 and TRBJ1-2. The CDR3 has 13 amino acids. CDR3 region: CASSQSEYYGYTF.

This chain joins TRBV29-1 and TRBJ2-2; TCRdb's D call, TRBD1, is unchecked because there is no DNA. CDR1 and CDR2 (germline): SQVTM, ANQGSEA. The CDR3 spans 13 residues. CDR3 sequence reads: CSVWGQGPGELFF.

The chain combines TRBV12-3 or TRBV12-4 with TRBJ2-7; TCRdb gives TRBD1 as the D gene, but with no DNA this cannot be confirmed. The CDR3 is 12 residues long. The chain's CDR3 is CASSRGTHEQYF.

V gene TRBV20-1 combines with J gene TRBJ2-7; the TCRdb call, TRBD2, lacks DNA for checking. This CDR3 is built from 19 residues. CDR1 and CDR2 from the germline V gene are DFQATT and SNEGSKA (reference sequence). CDR3 sequence reads: CSARDFNPTQAGEIYEQYF.

The chain joins TRBV7-6 to TRBJ2-1; TCRdb outputs TRBD2, but without DNA this stays unchecked. CDR3 length: 18 amino acids. Germline-derived CDR1 and CDR2 are SGHVS and FNYEAQ. The CDR3 loop is CASSSIPRVAGVENEQFF.

This chain uses TRBV6-2 or TRBV6-3 with TRBJ1-2. Per the germline V gene, CDR1 is MNHEY and CDR2 is SVGEGT. The length of the CDR3 is 14 residues. The CDR3 here is CASSDRLANYGYTF.

J is TRBJ1-1 and V is TRBV7-9. Germline CDR1 SEHNR, CDR2 FQNEAQ (reference sequence). The CDR3 is 12 residues long. The CDR3 region is CASSSIDTEAFF.

The CDR3 loop reads CASSYPPNEQFF. V is TRBV9 and J is TRBJ2-1; TCRdb calls TRBD1, which cannot be checked without DNA. CDR3 size: 12 residues. Germline V lookup: CDR1 SGDLS, CDR2 YYNGEE.

CDR3 region: CSAPTGETEAFF. This sequence joins TRBV20-1 and TRBJ1-1; TCRdb indicates TRBD1, and absent DNA this call remains unverified. The CDR3 length is 12 residues. Germline lookup yields CDR1 DFQATT and CDR2 SNEGSKA (reference sequence).

V and J are TRBV7-2 and TRBJ2-1; there is no DNA to check the TCRdb D call of TRBD1. Germline V gene sequence: CDR1 SGHTA, CDR2 FQGNSA. CDR3 length equals 14 residues. CDR3: CASSLPGRVNEQFF.

This chain uses TRBV2 with TRBJ2-7; TCRdb designates TRBD1, a call that cannot be tested without DNA. The CDR3 has 12 residues. Germline V lookup: CDR1 SNHLY, CDR2 FYNNEI. Here the CDR3 reads CASSPAPWEQYF.

V and J are TRBV20-1 and TRBJ2-1; the TCRdb call, TRBD2, lacks DNA for checking. Germline lookup yields CDR1 DFQATT and CDR2 SNEGSKA (reference sequence). The CDR3 totals 15 residues. CDR3 region: CSAREAASDYNEQFF.

This rearrangement joins TRBV12-3 or TRBV12-4 to TRBJ2-1; TCRdb names TRBD2, which stays unverified in the absence of DNA. CDR3 length: 16 residues. The CDR3 sequence: CASRGTSGPSYNEQFF.

V gene TRBV20-1 combines with J gene TRBJ2-7. This CDR3 has 11 residues. Looked up from germline, CDR1 is DFQATT and CDR2 is SNEGSKA (reference sequence). The CDR3 loop is CSATQKTEQYF.

The V and J genes are TRBV12-3 or TRBV12-4 and TRBJ2-5; the TCRdb D gene call, TRBD1, has no DNA to confirm it. This CDR3 spans 15 amino acids. The chain's CDR3 is CASSPRDRAQETQYF.

The rearrangement links TRBV29-1 to TRBJ1-1; without DNA, the TCRdb call of TRBD1 cannot be checked. From germline, CDR1 is SQVTM and CDR2 ANQGSEA. There are 17 residues in the CDR3. The CDR3 reads CSVGGGTGTMANTEAFF.

CDR3 region: CASSPQEGTHLYGYTF. The chain has TRBV7-9 and TRBJ1-2; no DNA is available, so the TRBD1 call from TCRdb remains unchecked. This CDR3 is built from 16 residues. CDR1 SEHNR and CDR2 FQNEAQ come from the germline V gene (reference sequence).

V gene TRBV20-1 combines with J gene TRBJ2-7. CDR1 is DFQATT, CDR2 SNEGSKA, per germline (reference sequence). The CDR3 length is 14 residues. The CDR3 loop is CSALRTNWGYEQYF.

The chain is built from TRBV28 and TRBJ2-5; the TCRdb call, TRBD2, lacks DNA for checking. This CDR3 is built from 14 residues. The germline V gene encodes CDR1 MDHEN and CDR2 SYDVKM. CDR3 protein: CASRGVEEQETQYF.

The rearrangement links TRBV7-9 to TRBJ2-3. The CDR3 spans 12 residues. Germline assignment: CDR1 SEHNR and CDR2 FQNEAQ (reference sequence). The CDR3 region is CASSSGTDTQYF. Full variable domain (rest looked up from reference TRBV7-9 and TRBJ2-3): DTGVSQNPRHKITKRGQNVTFRCDPISEHNRLYWYRQTLGQGPEFLTYFQNEAQLEKSRLLSDRFSAERPKGSFSTLEIQRTEQGDSAMYLCASSSGTDTQYFGPGTRLTVL.